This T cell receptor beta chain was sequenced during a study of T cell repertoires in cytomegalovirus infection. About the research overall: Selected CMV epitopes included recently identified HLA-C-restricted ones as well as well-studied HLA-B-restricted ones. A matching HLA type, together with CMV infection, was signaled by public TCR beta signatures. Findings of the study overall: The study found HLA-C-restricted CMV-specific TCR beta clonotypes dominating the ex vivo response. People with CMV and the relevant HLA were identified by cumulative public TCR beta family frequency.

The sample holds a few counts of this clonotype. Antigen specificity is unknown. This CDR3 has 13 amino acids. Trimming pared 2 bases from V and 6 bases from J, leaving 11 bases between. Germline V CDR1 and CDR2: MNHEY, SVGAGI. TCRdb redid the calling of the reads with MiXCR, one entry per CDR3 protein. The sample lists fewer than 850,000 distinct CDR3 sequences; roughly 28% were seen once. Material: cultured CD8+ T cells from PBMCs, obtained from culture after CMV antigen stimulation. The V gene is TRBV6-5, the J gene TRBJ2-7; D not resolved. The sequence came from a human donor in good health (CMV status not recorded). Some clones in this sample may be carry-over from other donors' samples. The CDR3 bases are TGTGCCAGCAGTTACGGGTATGAGAGCGAGCAGTACGTC. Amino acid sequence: CASSYGYESEQYV.